This entry is about one T cell receptor (beta chain). The CDR3 spans 16 residues. Looked up from germline, CDR1 is SGHDT and CDR2 is YYEEEE. V lost 0 bases and J lost 7; bases outside the gene matches: 13. This sample is part of a study of blood T cells in healthy people across ages. A J-beta primer mix and a sample-barcoded 5' primer were used in a second PCR of about 7 to 11 cycles. Via MiXCR, TCRdb re-called the 5' RACE reads, giving one row per CDR3 protein. The table shows 800,000 to 950,000 distinct CDR3 sequences, with 25% to 35% occurring only once. The data were also submitted as part of a second study, on T cells of mothers and their children.

The TCR comes from a woman in her 40s in good health. The sample comprised blood. The V and J genes are TRBV5-6 and TRBJ2-7, with 7 bases matching TRBD2. The CDR3 bases are TGTGCCAGCAGCTTGGCCGGTGGGGGGGGTGAGAGGGAGCAGTACTTC. Residues: CASSLAGGGGEREQYF.